The TCR beta chain under discussion was sequenced for a study of neoadjuvant nivolumab and ipilimumab in lung cancer. Overall study findings and caveats: From pretherapy to surgery, tumor richness and clonality rose with dual therapy.

Clones were sequenced by immunoSEQ multiplex PCR, and TCRdb holds only the in-frame ones, with some missing. Here the sample spans about 27,000 clones, 60% to 85% being singletons. A note on this clone: Its cognate antigen is unknown.

The V gene's germline CDR1 is SGHKS and CDR2 YYEKEE (reference sequence). V was clipped by 2 bases and J by 6 bases; unmatched bases: 9. This CDR3 is 15 amino acids long. This TCR came from an adult with non-small cell lung cancer. Sample: tumor tissue, taken after neoadjuvant nivolumab, alone or with ipilimumab, at or shortly before surgery. V gene TRBV5-5 combines with J gene TRBJ2-7; 9 nucleotides agree with TRBD1. CDR3 amino acids: CASSLEPGQGTEQYF. CDR3 sequence (DNA): TGTGCCAGCAGCTTAGAACCGGGACAGGGAACCGAGCAGTACTTC.